A single sample is the source of the 27 T cell receptor beta chains below, sequenced in a study of blood T cell repertoires in COVID-19. Data came from immunoSEQ multiplex PCR; TCRdb stores just in-frame clones and leaves some out. The repertoire holds roughly 200,000 clones, around 83% seen once, with around 4.9% in the top ten. The sample was peripheral blood. Receptors were obtained from an elderly woman with acute or convalescent COVID-19.

V is TRBV6-2 or TRBV6-3 and J is TRBJ1-5, with D possibly TRBD1 on 6 matching bases. This CDR3 has 15 residues. The germline gives CDR1 MNHEY, CDR2 SVGEGT. V dropped 2 bases and J dropped 5 bases, with 13 bases sitting between them. The CDR3 sequence: CASSYLQGGDQPQHF. The CDR3 bases are TGTGCCAGCAGTTACCTACAGGGAGGGGATCAGCCCCAGCATTTT.

The chain carries TRBV2 and TRBJ1-2, with D possibly being TRBD1 (5 bases). Trimming took off 7 bases at V and 3 bases at J, with 12 bases between the two ends. Germline values: CDR1 SNHLY, CDR2 FYNNEI. The CDR3 sequence is 13 residues long. Written as DNA, the CDR3 is TGTGCCAGCAAGAGGGACTCTTACTATGGCTACACCTTC. Its protein product is CASKRDSYYGYTF.

This chain links TRBV5-1 with TRBJ1-5; perhaps TRBD1 as D (6 bases). CDR3 length: 17 amino acids. Trimming pared 4 bases from V and 4 bases from J, leaving 21 bases between. The V gene's germline CDR1 is SGHRS and CDR2 YFSETQ. The CDR3 loop reads CASSEAAGASSNQPQHF. The CDR3 nucleotides read TGCGCCAGCAGCGAGGCGGCAGGGGCAAGTTCGAATCAGCCCCAGCATTTT.

V and J are TRBV27 and TRBJ1-1; D remains unclear. V lost 2 bases and J lost 5, with 18 bases in between. The CDR3 sequence is 16 residues long. The germline V gene has CDR1 MNHEY and CDR2 SMNVEV (reference sequence). CDR3 residues: CASSLAPSLELTEAFF. The CDR3, as DNA: TGTGCCAGCAGTTTAGCTCCGTCTCTAGAGTTGACTGAAGCTTTCTTT.

This chain links TRBV7-2 with TRBJ1-1, with 7 bases lining up with TRBD1. Germline-derived CDR1 and CDR2 are SGHTA and FQGNSA. There are 15 residues in the CDR3. The trim removed 2 bases at V and 1 base at J, leaving 4 bases unmatched. The CDR3 protein is CASSLLGTANTEAFF. The DNA for the CDR3 is TGTGCCAGCAGCTTATTGGGGACAGCGAACACTGAAGCTTTCTTT.

The J gene is TRBJ2-7, the V gene TRBV6-6, with 7 positions matching TRBD2. Germline CDR1 reads MNHNY; CDR2 reads SVGAGI (reference sequence). Unmatched junction bases numbered 0, after V lost 2 bases and J lost 5 bases. The CDR3 runs to 12 residues. The CDR3 here is CASSYRGDEQYF. CDR3 in DNA: TGTGCCAGCAGTTACCGGGGGGACGAGCAGTACTTC.

The chain carries TRBV6-2 or TRBV6-3 and TRBJ2-7; TRBD2 matches 12 bases. The ends lost 6 bases at V and 4 bases at J; junction bases unmatched: 10. This CDR3 has 16 residues. CDR1 and CDR2 from the germline V gene are MNHEY and SVGEGT. The CDR3 here is CASSRQLAGGVYEQYF. The CDR3 DNA reads TGTGCCAGCAGCCGACAGCTAGCGGGAGGGGTTTACGAGCAGTACTTC.

The chain recombines TRBV5-1 with TRBJ2-7; 10 bases line up with TRBD2. CDR3 length: 14 residues. Germline loops: CDR1 SGHRS, CDR2 YFSETQ. The J segment lost 6 bases and the V segment lost 5 bases, leaving 8 bases of the junction unmatched. CDR3 amino acids: CASRAGTSAGEQYF. The CDR3 DNA follows: TGCGCCAGCAGGGCCGGGACTAGCGCCGGCGAGCAGTACTTC.

V is TRBV4-2 and J is TRBJ2-1; a possible D gene is TRBD2 (6 bases). Germline V gives CDR1 LGHNA, CDR2 YNFKEQ. Trimming left V 1 base short and J 10 bases short, with 8 bases between. The CDR3 has 12 amino acids. CDR3 nucleotides: TGTGCCAGCAGCCAAGCCCTAGCGGAGCAGTTCTTC. As protein: CASSQALAEQFF.

The chain employs TRBV7-2 and TRBJ2-2, with 11 nucleotides matching TRBD2. The CDR3 is 18 amino acids. Germline V gene lookup returns CDR1 SGHTA and CDR2 FQGNSA. The V and J ends lost 1 base and 4 bases, in that order; junction bases with no gene match: 8. This chain's CDR3 is CASSLGPTSGSFTGELFF. As DNA, the CDR3 is TGTGCCAGCAGCTTAGGACCCACTAGCGGGAGTTTCACCGGGGAGCTGTTTTTT.

The genes are TRBV4-2 and TRBJ1-6; 7 bases are shared with TRBD1. Germline CDR1 is LGHNA and CDR2 is YNFKEQ. V shed 5 bases, J shed 5 bases, and the junction held 18 bases outside the gene matches. CDR3 length: 19 residues. CDR3 sequence: CASSGDSAPGIGDNSPLHF. The CDR3 DNA sequence: TGTGCCAGCAGCGGGGACAGTGCTCCCGGTATAGGCGATAATTCACCCCTCCACTTT.

This sequence joins TRBV7-9 and TRBJ1-1; D possibly corresponds to TRBD1 (6 bases). CDR3 length: 11 amino acids. V was clipped by 6 bases and J by 6 bases, with 8 bases between them. Germline loops: CDR1 SEHNR, CDR2 FQNEAQ (reference sequence). The CDR3 loop is CASRGGAEAFF. CDR3 coding DNA: TGTGCCAGCAGAGGGGGGGCTGAAGCTTTCTTT.

The chain combines TRBV9 with TRBJ2-3; weak D call: TRBD2 (6 bases). The CDR3 spans 15 residues. In germline, CDR1 is SGDLS, CDR2 YYNGEE. Trimming took off 0 bases at V and 4 bases at J, with 12 bases between the two ends. CDR3 in amino acids: CASSVVPGAADTQYF. In nucleotides, the CDR3 is TGTGCCAGCAGCGTAGTTCCGGGAGCCGCAGATACGCAGTATTTT.

The V call is TRBV18, the J call TRBJ1-2; 8 bases line up with TRBD1. CDR3 length: 14 amino acids. Germline CDR1 and CDR2: KGHSH and LQKENI. With 3 bases clipped from V and 6 bases from J, the junction kept 6 bases outside the gene matches. In nucleotides, the CDR3 is TGTGCCAGCTCACCTACGACAGGGGACGATGGCTACACCTTC. Its protein product is CASSPTTGDDGYTF.

The CDR3 DNA reads as TGTGCCACGCTCACAGGGACAGGGTCCTACGAGCAGTACTTC. Protein: CATLTGTGSYEQYF. The gene calls are TRBV28 and TRBJ2-7; 9 positions agree with TRBD1. V lost 10 bases and J lost 1; bases outside the gene matches: 8. This CDR3 has 14 residues. Germline-derived CDR1 and CDR2 are MDHEN and SYDVKM.

In this sample, this clone turned up a few times. The chain recombines TRBV10-2 with TRBJ2-1; 9 nucleotides agree with TRBD2. The CDR3 is 19 residues long. Germline V gene lookup returns CDR1 WSHSY and CDR2 SAAADI. Losses at the gene ends were 3 bases for V and 4 bases for J; bases not matched to a gene: 16. CDR3 nucleotides: TGCGCCAGCAGTGAAGCCCCCCGGGCCCTAGCGGGACTTTACAATGAGCAGTTCTTC. It yields the protein CASSEAPRALAGLYNEQFF.

This rearrangement joins TRBV7-2 to TRBJ2-7, with D unresolved. The CDR3 covers 15 residues. Germline values: CDR1 SGHTA, CDR2 FQGNSA. V lost 0 bases to trimming and J lost 0 bases, with 9 bases between them. The chain's CDR3 is CASSLAPWSSYEQYF. The CDR3 DNA sequence: TGTGCCAGCAGCTTAGCGCCCTGGAGCTCCTACGAGCAGTACTTC.

This clone was recorded only once. The chain uses TRBV18 and TRBJ2-1, with D perhaps matching TRBD2 (6 bases). Germline V gene data show CDR1 as KGHSH and CDR2 as LQKENI. The CDR3 totals 15 residues. V lost 2 bases to trimming and J lost 7 bases, with 15 bases between them. The CDR3 region is CASSPGGGAGNEQFF. The CDR3 nucleotides are TGTGCCAGCTCACCAGGTGGAGGGGCTGGGAATGAGCAGTTCTTC.

The genes are TRBV18 and TRBJ2-5, with unresolved D. This CDR3 comprises 14 residues. Per germline, CDR1 KGHSH and CDR2 LQKENI. The V gene lost 6 bases and the J gene lost 1 base, with 12 bases spanning the gap. CDR3 region: CASSQKTIQETQYF. The CDR3, as DNA: TGTGCCAGCTCTCAAAAGACAATCCAAGAGACCCAGTACTTC.

The chain links TRBV13 to TRBJ1-5; D is ambiguous. Looked up from germline, CDR1 is PRHDT and CDR2 is FYEKMQ (reference sequence). Trimming shortened V by 5 bases and J by 9 bases, and 20 bases separated the two germline ends. This CDR3 has 15 amino acids. This chain's CDR3 is CASSKGRELPWPQHF. Written as DNA, the CDR3 is TGTGCCAGCAGCAAAGGACGGGAACTCCCTTGGCCCCAGCATTTT.

This clone was counted a few times. This sequence joins TRBV5-1 and TRBJ2-2; 11 positions match TRBD1. The CDR3 is 16 amino acids. The germline gives CDR1 SGHRS, CDR2 YFSETQ. After removal of 4 bases from V and 7 bases from J, the junction contained 9 bases not matched to a gene. The CDR3 here is CASSATGQGAGGELFF. As DNA, the CDR3 is TGCGCCAGCAGCGCGACAGGACAGGGGGCAGGCGGGGAGCTGTTTTTT.

In this sample, this clone turned up a few times. The chain uses TRBV7-6 and TRBJ2-7, with a weak D call TRBD2 (5 bases). The CDR3 is 17 amino acids. CDR1 and CDR2 (germline): SGHVS, FNYEAQ. The V gene lost 2 bases and the J gene lost 6 bases, with 23 bases spanning the gap. The CDR3 DNA reads TGTGCCAGCAGCTTAATGCCTGGGGTGGGAGAGGGTCGCGAGCAGTACTTC. This sequence encodes CASSLMPGVGEGREQYF.

The chain employs TRBV7-9 and TRBJ2-2, with D perhaps matching TRBD1 (5 bases). In germline, CDR1 is SEHNR, CDR2 FQNEAQ (reference sequence). V was cut by 4 bases and J by 6 bases, with 12 bases left in between. This CDR3 spans 14 amino acids. The CDR3 DNA follows: TGTGCCAGCAGCTACCGACAGCTCGCCGGGGAGCTGTTTTTT. It yields the protein CASSYRQLAGELFF. Complete variable domain (other parts from reference TRBV7-9 and TRBJ2-2): DTGVSQNPRHKITKRGQNVTFRCDPISEHNRLYWYRQTLGQGPEFLTYFQNEAQLEKSRLLSDRFSAERPKGSFSTLEIQRTEQGDSAMYLCASSYRQLAGELFFGEGSRLTVL.

This rearrangement joins TRBV4-2 to TRBJ2-2; TRBD2 matches at 7 bases. This CDR3 is built from 16 residues. J lost 5 bases, V lost 0 bases, and 6 bases had no gene match. Germline lookup yields CDR1 LGHNA and CDR2 YNFKEQ. The chain's CDR3 is CASSQDGLAETGELFF. Here the CDR3 DNA reads TGTGCCAGCAGCCAAGACGGGCTAGCGGAAACCGGGGAGCTGTTTTTT.

The chain is built from TRBV27 and TRBJ2-7, with TRBD2 matching 7 bases. CDR1 MNHEY and CDR2 SMNVEV come from the germline V gene (reference sequence). This CDR3 is built from 14 residues. Trimming removed 2 bases from V and 6 bases from J; junction bases left unmatched: 7. The CDR3 DNA follows: TGTGCCAGCAGTTTAAAAGCGGGGTCCGCCGAGCAGTACTTC. Its translation is CASSLKAGSAEQYF.

The V and J genes are TRBV9 and TRBJ1-4, with 9 positions matching TRBD1. Germline CDR1 SGDLS, CDR2 YYNGEE. The CDR3 spans 18 residues. Germline trimming cut 0 bases from V and 0 bases from J; bases unmatched to any gene: 6. CDR3 protein: CASSVDTGGFATNEKLFF. The CDR3, as DNA: TGTGCCAGCAGCGTAGACACAGGGGGCTTCGCAACTAATGAAAAACTGTTTTTT. The whole variable domain, filled in from reference TRBV9 and TRBJ1-4, reads DSGVTQTPKHLITATGQRVTLRCSPRSGDLSVYWYQQSLDQGLQFLIQYYNGEERAKGNILERFSAQQFPDLHSELNLSSLELGDSALYFCASSVDTGGFATNEKLFFGSGTQLSVL.

The CDR3 here is CASSEARTGGNQPQHF. As DNA, the CDR3 is TGTGCCAGCAGTGAAGCGCGTACGGGGGGCAATCAGCCCCAGCATTTT. V usage is TRBV2 and J usage is TRBJ1-5; possible D gene TRBD1, 5 bases. The CDR3 runs to 16 residues. V lost 0 bases, J lost 2 bases, and 11 bases lay in between. The germline gives CDR1 SNHLY, CDR2 FYNNEI.